This TCR beta chain was sequenced during a study of CD8 T cells in Susac syndrome. Concerning this clonotype itself: The target antigen is unknown.

Overall study findings and caveats: When the CD4+ T cell repertoires of patients with Susac syndrome were examined, they did not show any clonal expansion.

With random hexamers, reverse transcription was performed on about 0.45 to 1 ug of RNA. TCR beta CDR3 was amplified by immunoSEQ covering 54 Vbeta and 13 Jbeta. TCRdb used MiXCR to reprocess the immunoSEQ multiplex PCR reads, holding one entry per CDR3 protein. The data contain 110,000 to 150,000 distinct CDR3 sequences, around 95% of them singletons. Source material: CD4+ T cells from PBMCs. The origin of this receptor is a human donor with Susac syndrome.

CDR3 sequence (DNA): TGTGCCAGCAGTTACGCGGGACACAACACCGGGGAGCTGTTTTTT. This gives the protein CASSYAGHNTGELFF. The chain has TRBV6-2 or TRBV6-3 and TRBJ2-2; D could derive from TRBD1 or TRBD2 (6 bases each). Trimming shortened V by 2 bases and J by 2 bases, and 9 bases separated the two germline ends. The CDR3 covers 15 residues. CDR1 and CDR2 (germline): MNHEY, SVGEGT.